This is a list of T cell receptor beta chains from one sample in a study of early T cells in non-severe SARS-CoV-2 infection. TCRdb re-called the 5' RACE reads through MiXCR, storing one row per CDR3 protein. The sample lists about 39,000 distinct CDR3 sequences; less than 8.5% were seen once. Material for sequencing was whole blood. All receptors come from an adult who was a healthcare worker with PCR-confirmed SARS-CoV-2 infection or an uninfected control (not recorded which). Both conserved end residues are part of each CDR3. Fields, in order: clone size, J gene, V gene, D gene, CDR3 DNA, CDR3 protein. The D gene is left open where the match is weak. The size field is filled for only some rows; it gives once, few, many or a size class.

many | TRBJ2-7 | TRBV10-2 | - | TGCGCCAGCAGCTCAGGGACCTCGGGAATCTACGAGCAGTACTTC | CASSSGTSGIYEQYF
- | TRBJ2-7 | TRBV20-1 | TRBD2 | TGCAGTGCTTTCGCGGGGGGGCGCCACGAGCAGTACTTC | CSAFAGGRHEQYF
- | TRBJ2-3 | TRBV30 | TRBD2 | TGTGCCTGGAGTGTCCGAATTAGCGGGGGCACAGATACGCAGTATTTT | CAWSVRISGGTDTQYF
few | TRBJ2-5 | TRBV19 | TRBD2 | TGTGCCAGTGGCAGCGGGATGCGGGAGACCCAGTACTTC | CASGSGMRETQYF
few | TRBJ1-6 | TRBV14 | - | TGTGCCAGCAGCCAAGCCCACGGGGGAAGTCCCAATTCACCCCTCCACTTT | CASSQAHGGSPNSPLHF
- | TRBJ2-2 | TRBV6-2/TRBV6-3 | - | TGTGCCAGCTGCAGGGAAGGGACCGGGGAGCTGTTTTTT | CASCREGTGELFF
few | TRBJ1-5 | TRBV11-1 | - | TGTGCCAGCAGCTTAGAGGAGGATCAGCCCCAGCATTTT | CASSLEEDQPQHF
- | TRBJ1-1 | TRBV20-1 | TRBD1 | TGCAGTGCTCCCGGACAGGGATGGGAAGCTTTCTTT | CSAPGQGWEAFF
many | TRBJ1-5 | TRBV10-3 | - | TGTGCCATCAGCAACGTCAGGGACCGGCAGCCCCAGCATTTT | CAISNVRDRQPQHF
many | TRBJ2-1 | TRBV4-3 | TRBD2 | TGCGCCAGCAGCCAAGACAATTCGGCTAGCGGTGTCAATGAGCAGTTCTTC | CASSQDNSASGVNEQFF
- | TRBJ2-1 | TRBV4-1 | TRBD2 | TGCGCCAGCAGCCATCCCCAGCGGGGGGGGATCTACAATGAGCAGTTCTTC | CASSHPQRGGIYNEQFF
many | TRBJ2-7 | TRBV28 | - | TGTGCCAGCACCAACCCCGGACAGTACTACGAGCAGTACTTC | CASTNPGQYYEQYF
- | TRBJ2-7 | TRBV19 | - | TGTGCCAGTAGTACTATGGGGTCCGGGGGACGGAGCTCCTACGAGCAGTACTTC | CASSTMGSGGRSSYEQYF
few | TRBJ1-6 | TRBV5-3 | - | TGTGCCTTTGAGGTGGGGGTCAACTATAATTCACCCCTCCACTTT | CAFEVGVNYNSPLHF
many | TRBJ2-5 | TRBV28 | - | TGTGCCAGCAGTTGGGGAATTTCTGACAGACAAGAGACCCAGTACTTC | CASSWGISDRQETQYF
many | TRBJ2-1 | TRBV7-8 | - | TGTGCCAGCAGCTTGGCCAACTACAATGAGCAGTTCTTC | CASSLANYNEQFF
few | TRBJ2-3 | TRBV11-1 | TRBD2 | TGTGCCAGCAGCTTCGGATCCTTGGCGGGGGGTACCACAGATACGCAGTATTTT | CASSFGSLAGGTTDTQYF
few | TRBJ1-1 | TRBV4-2 | TRBD1 | TGTGCCAGCAGCCACGCTCGGGACAGAATGAACACTGAAGCTTTCTTT | CASSHARDRMNTEAFF
many | TRBJ2-1 | TRBV12-3/TRBV12-4 | TRBD1 | TGTGCCAGCACCCTAGGTGTGGGGACAGGGAAAGACAATGAGCAGTTCTTC | CASTLGVGTGKDNEQFF
- | TRBJ1-1 | TRBV30 | - | TGTGCCTGGATTATACCAAACACTGAAGCTTTCTTT | CAWIIPNTEAFF
- | TRBJ1-5 | TRBV28 | - | TGTGCCAGCAGTCTACTCAACCGGGCCCTCAATCAGCCCCAGCATTTT | CASSLLNRALNQPQHF
- | TRBJ2-1 | TRBV24-1 | - | TGTGCCACCAGTGACCCCATAGAATATGAGCAGTTCTTC | CATSDPIEYEQFF